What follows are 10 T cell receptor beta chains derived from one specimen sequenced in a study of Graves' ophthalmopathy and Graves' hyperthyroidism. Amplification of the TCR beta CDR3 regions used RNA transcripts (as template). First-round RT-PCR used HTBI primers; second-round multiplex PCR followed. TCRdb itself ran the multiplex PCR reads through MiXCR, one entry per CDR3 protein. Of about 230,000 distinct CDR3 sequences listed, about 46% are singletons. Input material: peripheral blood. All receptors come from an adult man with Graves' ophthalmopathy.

CDR3 amino acids: CASSLEGGGGGYEQYF. CDR3 sequence (DNA): TGTGCCAGCAGCTTAGAAGGTGGAGGGGGAGGGTACGAGCAGTACTTC. The V and J genes are TRBV7-6 and TRBJ2-7; D might be TRBD2 (7 bases). Germline loops: CDR1 SGHVS, CDR2 FNYEAQ. Trimming took off 1 base at V and 4 bases at J, with 17 bases between the two ends. The CDR3 runs to 16 residues.

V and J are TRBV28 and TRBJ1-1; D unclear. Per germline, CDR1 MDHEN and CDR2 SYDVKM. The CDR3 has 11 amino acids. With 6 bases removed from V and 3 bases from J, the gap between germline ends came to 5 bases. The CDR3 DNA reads TGTGCCAGCAGGAAGGACACTGAAGCTTTCTTT. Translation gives CASRKDTEAFF.

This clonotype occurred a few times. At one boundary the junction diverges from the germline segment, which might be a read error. The CDR3 here is CASTLEGRSEETQYF. As DNA, the CDR3 is TGCGCCAGCACCTTGGAGGGCAGGTCGGAAGAGACCCAGTACTTC. The rearrangement links TRBV5-1 to TRBJ2-5, with D possibly matching TRBD2 (6 bases). CDR3 length: 15 residues. Germline CDR1 is SGHRS and CDR2 is YFSETQ. The variable domain in full, completed from reference TRBV5-1 and TRBJ2-5, reads KAGVTQTPRYLIKTRGQQVTLSCSPISGHRSVSWYQQTPGQGLQFLFEYFSETQRNKGNFPGRFSGRQFSNSRSEMNVSTLELGDSALYLCASTLEGRSEETQYFGPGTRLLVL.

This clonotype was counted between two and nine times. The CDR3 DNA is TGCAGCGTTGAAGGGACCGTGGAATACGAGCAGTACTTC. Protein product: CSVEGTVEYEQYF. The genes are TRBV29-1 and TRBJ2-7, with D unclear. Trimming removed 1 base at V and 4 bases at J, with 11 bases between. The CDR3 is made up of 13 amino acids. Germline loops: CDR1 SQVTM, CDR2 ANQGSEA.

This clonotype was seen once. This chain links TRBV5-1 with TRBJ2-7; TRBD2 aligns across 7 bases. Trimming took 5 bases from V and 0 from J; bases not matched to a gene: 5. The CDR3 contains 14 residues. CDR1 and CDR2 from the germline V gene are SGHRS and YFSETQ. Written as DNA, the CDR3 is TGCGCCAGCAGTCTAGCGGAAGTCTCCTACGAGCAGTACTTC. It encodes CASSLAEVSYEQYF.

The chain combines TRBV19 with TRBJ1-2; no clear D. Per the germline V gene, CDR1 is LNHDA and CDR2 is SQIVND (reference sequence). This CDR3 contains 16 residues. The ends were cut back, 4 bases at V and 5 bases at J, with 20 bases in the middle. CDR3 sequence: CASSKGATTIGYGYTF. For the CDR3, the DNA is TGTGCCAGTAGTAAGGGCGCTACCACGATCGGATATGGCTACACCTTC.

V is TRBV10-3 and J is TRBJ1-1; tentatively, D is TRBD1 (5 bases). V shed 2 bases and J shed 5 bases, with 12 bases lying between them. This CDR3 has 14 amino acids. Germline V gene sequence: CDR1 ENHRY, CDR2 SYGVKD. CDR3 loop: CAISETQGRTEAFF. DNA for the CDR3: TGTGCCATCAGTGAGACCCAGGGTAGGACTGAAGCTTTCTTT.

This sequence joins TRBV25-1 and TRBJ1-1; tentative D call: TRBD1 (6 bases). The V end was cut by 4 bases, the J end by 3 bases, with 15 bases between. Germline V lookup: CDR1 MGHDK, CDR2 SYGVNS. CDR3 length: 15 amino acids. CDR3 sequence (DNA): TGTGCCAGCAGTGCGCCTGGGGGGGCGGACACTGAAGCTTTCTTT. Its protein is CASSAPGGADTEAFF. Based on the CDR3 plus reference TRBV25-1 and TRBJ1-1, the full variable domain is EADIYQTPRYLVIGTGKKITLECSQTMGHDKMYWYQQDPGMELHLIHYSYGVNSTEKGDLSSESTVSRIRTEHFPLTLESARPSHTSQYLCASSAPGGADTEAFFGQGTRLTVV.

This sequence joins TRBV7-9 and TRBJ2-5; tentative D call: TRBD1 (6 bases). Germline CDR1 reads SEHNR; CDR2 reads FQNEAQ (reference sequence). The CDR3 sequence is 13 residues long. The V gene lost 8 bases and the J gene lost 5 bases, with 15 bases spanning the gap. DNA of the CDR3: TGTGCCAGCGGATGGGGGCCTTCGGAGACCCAGTACTTC. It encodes CASGWGPSETQYF.

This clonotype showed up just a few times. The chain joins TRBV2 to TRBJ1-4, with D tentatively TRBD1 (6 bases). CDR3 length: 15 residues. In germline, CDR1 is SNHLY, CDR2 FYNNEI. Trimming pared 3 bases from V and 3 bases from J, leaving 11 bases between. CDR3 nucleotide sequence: TGTGCCAGCAGTGATCAGGACAGAGCTAATGAAAAACTGTTTTTT. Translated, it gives CASSDQDRANEKLFF.